A single sample gave rise to the 20 T cell receptor beta chains below, sequenced in a study of cytomegalovirus exposure and HLA in healthy donors. Libraries were prepared by immunoSEQ multiplex PCR; TCRdb keeps only in-frame clonotypes and omits some of them. The sample records 150,000 to 200,000 clones, about nine tenths being singletons. Sequencing input: PBMCs. Receptors originate from a woman aged 18 to 35 in good health and CMV-seropositive.

CDR3 nucleotides: TGCAGTGTCGGCGGGAGCAATGAGCAGTTCTTC. Translation: CSVGGSNEQFF. The chain carries TRBV20-1 and TRBJ2-1, with 7 nucleotides matching TRBD2. Germline CDR1 and CDR2: DFQATT and SNEGSKA (reference sequence). This CDR3 is built from 11 residues. V dropped 7 bases and J dropped 6; count of bases not matched to a gene: 3.

The chain links TRBV5-1 to TRBJ1-1; D may be TRBD1 (5 bases). With 3 bases removed from V and 4 bases from J, the gap between germline ends came to 13 bases. From germline, CDR1 is SGHRS and CDR2 YFSETQ. The CDR3 loop spans 14 amino acids. The CDR3 nucleotides read TGCGCCAGCAGCTCGTGGGGCGGGGGCACTGAAGCTTTCTTT. As protein: CASSSWGGGTEAFF.

The chain combines TRBV5-1 with TRBJ2-1, with 9 bases fitting TRBD2. Germline assignment: CDR1 SGHRS and CDR2 YFSETQ. This CDR3 has 15 residues. After removal of 6 bases from V and 7 bases from J, the junction contained 11 bases not matched to a gene. The CDR3 is CASTPLAGWGNEQFF. CDR3 DNA sequence: TGCGCCAGCACCCCTCTAGCGGGGTGGGGGAATGAGCAGTTCTTC.

The V call is TRBV28, the J call TRBJ2-5; D remains ambiguous. The V gene's germline CDR1 is MDHEN and CDR2 SYDVKM. This CDR3 comprises 15 residues. The V end was cut by 4 bases, the J end by 2 bases, with 14 bases between. The CDR3 DNA sequence: TGTGCCAGCAGTTCCCGGGTGAGAAAACAAGAGACCCAGTACTTC. Translation: CASSSRVRKQETQYF.

The chain links TRBV30 to TRBJ2-3; 8 bases are shared with TRBD1. Germline CDR1 is GTSNPN and CDR2 is SVGIG (reference sequence). CDR3 length: 17 amino acids. Germline trimming cut 5 bases from V and 0 bases from J; bases unmatched to any gene: 13. The DNA for the CDR3 is TGTGCCTGGGAGACAGGGGCGCACACCTCTAGCACAGATACGCAGTATTTT. Encoded protein: CAWETGAHTSSTDTQYF.

This clone was detected only a few times. This CDR3 is CASHKRGGEAFF. DNA for the CDR3: TGTGCCAGCCATAAGAGGGGGGGTGAAGCTTTCTTT. The rearrangement uses TRBV7-2 and TRBJ1-1; D is perhaps TRBD1 (6 bases). The CDR3 is 12 residues long. Trimming left V 8 bases short and J 7 bases short, with 14 bases between. CDR1 is SGHTA, CDR2 FQGNSA, per germline. Full variable domain (outside the CDR3, taken from reference TRBV7-2 and TRBJ1-1): GAGVSQSPSNKVTEKGKDVELRCDPISGHTALYWYRQSLGQGLEFLIYFQGNSAPDKSGLPSDRFSAERTGGSVSTLTIQRTQQEDSAVYLCASHKRGGEAFFGQGTRLTVV.

The genes are TRBV7-9 and TRBJ1-1, with D unclear. Between the trimmed V and J ends, which lost 1 base and 5 bases, there was a span of 11 bases. From germline, CDR1 is SEHNR and CDR2 FQNEAQ (reference sequence). CDR3 length: 14 residues. CDR3 bases: TGTGCCAGCAGCTTAGAATCAGTGGTGACTGAAGCTTTCTTT. Translating it yields CASSLESVVTEAFF.

This chain uses TRBV5-1 with TRBJ1-1, with 8 bases aligning to TRBD1. The CDR3 is 13 amino acids. CDR1 is SGHRS, CDR2 YFSETQ, per germline. V shed 4 bases and J 7 bases; nucleotides not matched to a gene: 6. The DNA for the CDR3 is TGCGCCAGCAGCCGCTCGACAGGGGATGAAGCTTTCTTT. It yields the protein CASSRSTGDEAFF. Together with reference TRBV5-1 and TRBJ1-1, the CDR3 gives the full variable domain: KAGVTQTPRYLIKTRGQQVTLSCSPISGHRSVSWYQQTPGQGLQFLFEYFSETQRNKGNFPGRFSGRQFSNSRSEMNVSTLELGDSALYLCASSRSTGDEAFFGQGTRLTVV.

The CDR3 DNA sequence: TGTGCCAGCAGCTCTTACCAGACAGGGTTTAACTCTGGAAACACCATATATTTT. Translated: CASSSYQTGFNSGNTIYF. The chain carries TRBV28 and TRBJ1-3; 7 bases map to TRBD1. The CDR3 is 18 amino acids. Unmatched junction bases numbered 14, after V lost 6 bases and J lost 0 bases. Germline V lookup: CDR1 MDHEN, CDR2 SYDVKM.

CDR3 residues: CASSYRLTSGSDTEQFF. CDR3 bases: TGTGCCAGCAGCTACCGCCTTACTAGCGGGAGTGATACTGAGCAGTTCTTC. The chain combines TRBV5-4 with TRBJ2-1; 11 positions agree with TRBD2. This CDR3 is built from 17 residues. The germline V gene has CDR1 SGHNT and CDR2 YYREEE (reference sequence). V lost 3 bases and J lost 9; bases outside the gene matches: 14.

The V and J genes are TRBV11-2 and TRBJ1-2, with D perhaps matching TRBD1 (6 bases). CDR3 size: 14 residues. V was trimmed by 1 base and J by 5 bases, leaving 11 bases between them. CDR1 is SGHAT, CDR2 FQNNGV, per germline. In nucleotides, the CDR3 is TGTGCCAGCAGCTTAGCCGGGACACTTTATGGCTACACCTTC. This codes for CASSLAGTLYGYTF.

The V call is TRBV6-6, the J call TRBJ2-1; 10 nucleotides align to TRBD2. With 7 bases clipped from V and 8 bases from J, the junction kept 14 bases outside the gene matches. The germline CDR1 and CDR2 sequences are MNHNY and SVGAGI (reference sequence). This CDR3 region has 16 residues. Here the CDR3 DNA reads TGTGCCAGCATACGGACTAGCGGTGCTTTTTGGGATGAGCAGTTCTTC. Translating it yields CASIRTSGAFWDEQFF.

The sample holds one count of this clone. The rearrangement joins TRBV28 to TRBJ1-4, with D maybe TRBD1 (5 bases). This CDR3 has 14 residues. From germline, CDR1 is MDHEN and CDR2 SYDVKM. V was pared by 8 bases and J by 7 bases, with 17 bases between. The CDR3 is CASLQSGVREKLFF. CDR3 sequence (DNA): TGTGCCAGCCTCCAGTCGGGGGTGCGTGAAAAACTGTTTTTT.

The rearrangement links TRBV25-1 to TRBJ1-1; D might be TRBD1 (5 bases). This CDR3 region has 15 residues. Germline CDR1 MGHDK, CDR2 SYGVNS. Trimming pared 1 base from V and 0 bases from J, leaving 9 bases between. The CDR3 DNA sequence: TGTGCCAGCAGTGAATGGGGCCGGGTGAACACTGAAGCTTTCTTT. Its translation: CASSEWGRVNTEAFF. Filled out from reference TRBV25-1 and TRBJ1-1, the complete variable domain reads EADIYQTPRYLVIGTGKKITLECSQTMGHDKMYWYQQDPGMELHLIHYSYGVNSTEKGDLSSESTVSRIRTEHFPLTLESARPSHTSQYLCASSEWGRVNTEAFFGQGTRLTVV.

The genes are TRBV7-2 and TRBJ2-7; TRBD2 matches at 11 bases. The trim removed 1 base at V and 4 bases at J, leaving 3 bases unmatched. CDR3 length equals 15 residues. CDR1 SGHTA and CDR2 FQGNSA come from the germline V gene. CDR3 loop: CASSLEGLAEYEQYF. The CDR3, as DNA: TGTGCCAGCAGCTTAGAGGGACTAGCGGAGTACGAGCAGTACTTC.

The rearrangement uses TRBV4-3 and TRBJ2-7, with 8 bases fitting TRBD2. V shed 4 bases, J shed 6 bases, and the junction held 5 bases outside the gene matches. The CDR3 has 13 amino acids. Germline V gene sequence: CDR1 LGHNA, CDR2 YSLEER. The CDR3 DNA follows: TGCGCCAGCAGCCTTAGCGGGATAAGCGAGCAGTACTTC. Translation gives CASSLSGISEQYF.

This clone was detected only once. The chain uses TRBV27 and TRBJ2-1; D might be TRBD2 (6 bases). CDR1 is MNHEY, CDR2 SMNVEV, per germline (reference sequence). Trimming took 3 bases from V and 4 from J, leaving 10 bases between them. This CDR3 region has 14 residues. The CDR3 reads CASSFAGSYNEQFF. The CDR3 region has the DNA TGTGCCAGCAGTTTCGCGGGATCATACAATGAGCAGTTCTTC.

This clone was recorded only once. This rearrangement joins TRBV30 to TRBJ2-3, with 8 bases matching TRBD1. Germline values: CDR1 GTSNPN, CDR2 SVGIG (reference sequence). V trimming: 3 bases; J trimming: 2 bases; junction bases outside the gene matches: 7. The CDR3 loop spans 15 amino acids. The CDR3 loop is CAWRWLDRDTDTQYF. The CDR3 bases are TGTGCCTGGAGGTGGCTGGACAGGGACACAGATACGCAGTATTTT.

This clone was detected only once. The chain uses TRBV6-5 and TRBJ2-5; D is undetermined. CDR3 length: 14 residues. CDR1 and CDR2 (germline): MNHEY, SVGAGI. Trimming took off 0 bases at V and 5 bases at J, with 10 bases between the two ends. CDR3 in amino acids: CASSYSSPRETQYF. CDR3 bases: TGTGCCAGCAGTTACTCGAGTCCGAGGGAGACCCAGTACTTC.

This clone was observed a single time. The V gene is TRBV2, the J gene TRBJ2-1; TRBD1 agrees at 9 bases. V lost 4 bases and J lost 14; bases outside the gene matches: 3. In germline, CDR1 is SNHLY, CDR2 FYNNEI. The CDR3 contains 11 residues. The DNA for the CDR3 is TGTGCCAGCAGTGTAACAGGGGGCGAGTTCTTC. This translates into CASSVTGGEFF.